This T cell receptor beta chain was found in a study of cytomegalovirus exposure and HLA in healthy donors. Findings of the study overall: Further analysis, carried out later, found HLA-associated TCR beta chains more clonally expanded than equally common other chains. Fewer N-insertions than the roughly 600-donor mean were reportedly shown by an Asian-associated ancestry cluster in a later analysis. Near-uniform donor sequencing depth was presumed by presence/absence analyses.

Primers: 60 Vbeta forward and 13 Jbeta reverse. Assay used: immunoSEQ multiplex PCR; TCRdb lists only in-frame clones, some missing. This table has under 200,000 clones, approximately 78% appearing once. Comment on this clone: Antigen: not known.

Per the germline V gene, CDR1 is GTSNPN and CDR2 is SVGIG (reference sequence). CDR3 length: 11 amino acids. V lost 4 bases, J lost 7 bases, and 10 bases lay in between. Specimen: PBMCs. The receptor's source is a girl aged 2-10 years in good health and CMV-seropositive. The rearrangement joins TRBV30 to TRBJ1-1; D ambiguous. DNA for the CDR3: TGTGCCTGGACCGGCGAGGGTGAAGCTTTCTTT. This sequence encodes CAWTGEGEAFF. The whole variable domain, filled in from reference TRBV30 and TRBJ1-1, reads SQTIHQWPATLVQPVGSPLSLECTVEGTSNPNLYWYRQAAGRGLQLLFYSVGIGQISSEVPQNLSASRPQDRQFILSSKKLLLSDSGFYLCAWTGEGEAFFGQGTRLTVV.